This T cell receptor (beta chain) comes out of a study of blood T cell repertoires in COVID-19. The overall study: Specimens from acute and convalescent COVID-19 originated in the United States, Italy and Spain. Nucleic acid was either cDNA or gDNA, and it came from T cells, B-cell-depleted T cells, or PBMCs.

This clone was observed a single time. Per the original methods: Estimation of nucleated cell counts relied on the amplification of reference gene primers. The repertoire was sequenced with immunoSEQ multiplex PCR; TCRdb's copy has only in-frame clones and lacks some. V, J and clone size reflect that table, while D and trimming were determined from the DNA. The table lists under 150,000 clones, 60% to 80% of them singletons. The germline V gene encodes CDR1 MDHEN and CDR2 SYDVKM. Trimming cost V 6 bases and J 0 bases, with 16 bases left between them. This CDR3 region has 16 residues. The TCR was taken from a man aged 45-65 years with active or convalescent COVID-19. The sequenced material came from peripheral blood. The chain recombines TRBV28 with TRBJ2-3; weak D call: TRBD2 (6 bases). The CDR3 here is CASSLGSLGSTDTQYF. CDR3 in DNA: TGTGCCAGCAGCCTCGGGAGCTTAGGAAGCACAGATACGCAGTATTTT.